The 25 T cell receptor beta chains below come from one sample, sequenced in a study of lymphopenia after photon versus proton radiotherapy. Assay: immunoSEQ multiplex PCR; the TCRdb copy retains only in-frame clones and omits some. The sample shows some 42,000 clones, around 83% of them seen only once. This specimen was peripheral blood, taken from a patient treated with proton-based radiotherapy. The receptor set was obtained from a woman in her sixties or seventies with pancreatic cancer.

V is TRBV29-1 and J is TRBJ2-1; possible D gene TRBD2, 5 bases. Germline V gene lookup returns CDR1 SQVTM and CDR2 ANQGSEA. The CDR3 has 15 amino acids. V gave up 7 bases and J gave up 2 bases, with 18 bases separating them. The CDR3 loop is CSGRAPGITYNEQFF. The CDR3 nucleotides are TGCAGCGGGCGGGCTCCCGGGATAACCTACAATGAGCAGTTCTTC.

A few counts support this clone. V is TRBV10-3 and J is TRBJ2-1; TRBD2 aligns across 9 bases. Trimming cost V 2 bases and J 2 bases; bases outside gene matches: 4. Germline V CDR1 and CDR2: ENHRY, SYGVKD. This CDR3 is 16 amino acids long. The DNA for the CDR3 is TGTGCCATCAGTGAGACTAGCGGGTTTCCCTACAATGAGCAGTTCTTC. It codes for CAISETSGFPYNEQFF.

The V and J genes are TRBV6-6 and TRBJ1-3; no reliable D call. CDR1 and CDR2 from the germline V gene are MNHNY and SVGAGI (reference sequence). V lost 7 bases and J lost 4, with 11 bases in between. The CDR3 consists of 13 residues. The CDR3 DNA is TGTGCCAGCATCAGCGAAGCGGGAAACACCATATATTTT. Encoded protein: CASISEAGNTIYF.

This clone has only one observation. The genes are TRBV10-2 and TRBJ2-1; TRBD2 matches at 7 bases. Germline V gene data show CDR1 as WSHSY and CDR2 as SAAADI. The CDR3 has 19 residues. The ends lost 6 bases at V and 8 bases at J; junction bases unmatched: 25. CDR3 protein: CASSSRWGAGRSIADEQFF. The CDR3 bases are TGCGCCAGCAGCTCACGCTGGGGAGCGGGGAGGAGTATTGCGGATGAGCAGTTCTTC.

The chain has TRBV27 and TRBJ2-2; TRBD1 matches 7 bases. Germline CDR1 is MNHEY and CDR2 is SMNVEV (reference sequence). This CDR3 has 17 amino acids. The J segment lost 2 bases and the V segment lost 4 bases, leaving 10 bases of the junction unmatched. The CDR3 DNA is TGTGCCAGCAGTTACGTCTCGGGACAGCGAAACACCGGGGAGCTGTTTTTT. This encodes CASSYVSGQRNTGELFF.

V is TRBV5-6 and J is TRBJ1-4; 8 bases agree with TRBD1. The germline CDR1 and CDR2 sequences are SGHDT and YYEEEE. This CDR3 contains 14 residues. V lost 6 bases, J lost 9 bases, and 10 bases stayed unmatched. CDR3 nucleotides: TGTGCCAGCAACGGGAGGGGACAGGTACAAAAACTGTTTTTT. Translation gives CASNGRGQVQKLFF.

The rearrangement uses TRBV4-3 and TRBJ2-3; 8 bases fit TRBD2. The CDR3 sequence is 17 residues long. With 0 bases clipped from V and 4 bases from J, the junction kept 9 bases outside the gene matches. CDR1 is LGHNA and CDR2 is YSLEER in the germline V gene. The CDR3 sequence: CASSQEWPGGRADTQYF. Written as DNA, the CDR3 is TGCGCCAGCAGCCAAGAGTGGCCGGGAGGGCGGGCAGATACGCAGTATTTT.

CDR3 loop: CASSPTDNYGYTF. The CDR3 DNA reads as TGTGCCAGCAGTCCGACGGACAACTATGGCTACACCTTC. The V gene is TRBV28, the J gene TRBJ1-2; D not certain. The germline V gene has CDR1 MDHEN and CDR2 SYDVKM. The CDR3 is 13 residues long. V lost 5 bases and J 2 bases, leaving 9 bases between the germline ends.

The chain is built from TRBV25-1 and TRBJ2-2, with 9 positions matching TRBD2. V lost 2 bases, J lost 8 bases, and 12 bases stayed unmatched. Germline CDR1 and CDR2: MGHDK and SYGVNS. This CDR3 is 17 amino acids long. CDR3 amino acids: CASSENLRAGGPGELFF. In DNA, the CDR3 is TGTGCCAGCAGTGAAAACCTGCGGGCGGGAGGGCCGGGGGAGCTGTTTTTT.

The chain carries TRBV11-2 and TRBJ2-7; D unresolved. CDR3 length equals 12 residues. Looked up from germline, CDR1 is SGHAT and CDR2 is FQNNGV. V lost 5 bases to trimming and J lost 0 bases, with 5 bases between them. CDR3 in DNA: TGTGCCAGCAGCCCACCCTCCTACGAGCAGTACTTC. It translates to CASSPPSYEQYF. The full variable domain, in which reference TRBV11-2 and TRBJ2-7 provide the parts outside the CDR3, is EAGVAQSPRYKIIEKRQSVAFWCNPISGHATLYWYQQILGQGPKLLIQFQNNGVVDDSQLPKDRFSAERLKGVDSTLKIQPAKLEDSAVYLCASSPPSYEQYFGPGTRLTVT.

This clone has just one count. J is TRBJ2-7 and V is TRBV5-1; 8 bases map to TRBD1. The CDR3 is 14 residues long. The V and J ends lost 5 bases and 3 bases, in that order; junction bases with no gene match: 7. Germline assignment: CDR1 SGHRS and CDR2 YFSETQ. CDR3 loop: CASRAGTGDYEQYF. CDR3 DNA: TGCGCCAGCAGGGCCGGGACAGGAGACTACGAGCAGTACTTC.

The V gene is TRBV11-1, the J gene TRBJ2-5; D not certain. The V gene's germline CDR1 is SGHAT and CDR2 FQDESV (reference sequence). V lost 2 bases and J lost 1, with 14 bases in between. The CDR3 length is 16 residues. This CDR3 reads CASSLLLSGTQETQYF. CDR3 nucleotides: TGTGCCAGCAGCTTACTCCTTTCGGGCACCCAAGAGACCCAGTACTTC.

This clone was recorded once. The chain couples TRBV28 to TRBJ2-1; D is unresolved. CDR3 length: 12 residues. Germline CDR1 reads MDHEN; CDR2 reads SYDVKM. Between the trimmed V and J ends, which lost 3 bases and 13 bases, there was a span of 13 bases. Here the CDR3 reads CASSFGLVTQFF. For the CDR3, the DNA is TGTGCCAGCAGTTTCGGCTTAGTTACCCAGTTCTTC.

The V gene is TRBV7-9, the J gene TRBJ2-5; tentatively, D is TRBD2 (6 bases). Germline assignment: CDR1 SEHNR and CDR2 FQNEAQ (reference sequence). The CDR3 is 12 amino acids. V was cut by 7 bases and J by 5 bases, with 11 bases left in between. The CDR3 DNA reads TGTGCCAGCAATAGGAGGGGTGAGACCCAGTACTTC. Its translation is CASNRRGETQYF.

V usage is TRBV6-5 and J usage is TRBJ1-2, with 10 bases that match TRBD1. Germline V lookup: CDR1 MNHEY, CDR2 SVGAGI. The CDR3 length is 14 residues. V dropped 1 base and J dropped 8; count of bases not matched to a gene: 4. The CDR3 loop reads CASSYFPTGGGYTF. The DNA for the CDR3 is TGTGCCAGCAGTTACTTTCCGACAGGGGGCGGCTACACCTTC.

V and J are TRBV5-6 and TRBJ2-5, with 11 bases fitting TRBD2. From germline, CDR1 is SGHDT and CDR2 YYEEEE. Trimming removed 0 bases from V and 5 bases from J; junction bases left unmatched: 3. CDR3 length: 15 amino acids. As DNA, the CDR3 is TGTGCCAGCAGCTTGGTCCTAGCGGGAGGTGAGACCCAGTACTTC. Translating it yields CASSLVLAGGETQYF.

This clone was seen ten or more times. This rearrangement joins TRBV19 to TRBJ1-1; 9 nucleotides match TRBD1. Losses at the gene ends were 5 bases for V and 3 bases for J; bases not matched to a gene: 7. The CDR3 length is 15 residues. Germline lookup yields CDR1 LNHDA and CDR2 SQIVND (reference sequence). CDR3 in DNA: TGTGCCAGTAGTTCCTCGGACAGGGGTGACACTGAAGCTTTCTTT. Amino acids: CASSSSDRGDTEAFF.

The chain uses TRBV29-1 and TRBJ2-1; 9 bases fit TRBD1. The CDR3 contains 15 residues. With 4 bases clipped from V and 10 bases from J, the junction kept 14 bases outside the gene matches. Per germline, CDR1 SQVTM and CDR2 ANQGSEA. Written as DNA, the CDR3 is TGCAGCGTTGGGACAGGGGCCACTCGAGGCGGGGAGCAGTTCTTC. Its protein is CSVGTGATRGGEQFF.

The rearrangement joins TRBV11-2 to TRBJ1-1, with 7 bases aligning to TRBD1. Trimming removed 3 bases from V and 12 bases from J; junction bases left unmatched: 10. Germline V gene lookup returns CDR1 SGHAT and CDR2 FQNNGV. The CDR3 runs 13 residues. For the CDR3, the DNA is TGTGCCAGCAGCTTCGATGGGGACAGCGTCACTTTCTTT. Translation gives CASSFDGDSVTFF.

The gene calls are TRBV6-5 and TRBJ2-7; D tentatively reads TRBD1 or TRBD2 (5 bases each). V was cut by 5 bases and J by 3 bases, with 14 bases left in between. The CDR3 has 14 amino acids. CDR1 is MNHEY and CDR2 is SVGAGI in the germline V gene. As DNA, the CDR3 is TGTGCCAGCAGTCGATCCGGGACCAACTACGAGCAGTACTTC. Its protein product is CASSRSGTNYEQYF.

This sequence joins TRBV2 and TRBJ2-7; unclear D gene. CDR1 SNHLY and CDR2 FYNNEI come from the germline V gene. The CDR3 runs to 13 residues. Trimming stripped 10 bases from V and 0 bases from J, with 13 bases between. CDR3 coding DNA: TGTGCCACCCTACCCGAGCGCTCCTACGAGCAGTACTTC. Encoded protein: CATLPERSYEQYF.

The chain is built from TRBV19 and TRBJ1-2; possible D gene TRBD1, 6 bases. With 3 bases removed from V and 6 bases from J, the gap between germline ends came to 11 bases. This CDR3 comprises 13 residues. From germline, CDR1 is LNHDA and CDR2 SQIVND (reference sequence). CDR3 in amino acids: CASSMGARNGYTF. CDR3 sequence (DNA): TGTGCCAGTAGTATGGGGGCCCGGAATGGCTACACCTTC.

The chain combines TRBV5-8 with TRBJ1-5; 8 nucleotides align to TRBD1. Germline trimming cut 4 bases from V and 1 base from J; bases unmatched to any gene: 4. The CDR3 has 15 residues. Per the germline V gene, CDR1 is SGHTS and CDR2 is YDEGEE. The CDR3 region is CASSLGQDSNQPQHF. CDR3 bases: TGTGCCAGCAGCCTGGGACAGGACAGCAATCAGCCCCAGCATTTT.

The chain couples TRBV7-9 to TRBJ2-6; D gene uncertain. CDR3 length equals 13 residues. CDR1 and CDR2 from the germline V gene are SEHNR and FQNEAQ (reference sequence). V was shortened by 3 bases and J by 4 bases, with 4 bases between the two germline ends. The CDR3 reads CASSFGGANVLTF. In DNA, the CDR3 is TGTGCCAGCAGCTTCGGCGGGGCCAACGTCCTGACTTTC.

This clone appeared a few times. This rearrangement joins TRBV18 to TRBJ2-3; perhaps TRBD1 as D (6 bases). The V gene's germline CDR1 is KGHSH and CDR2 LQKENI. Trimming stripped 1 base from V and 2 bases from J, with 16 bases between. CDR3 length equals 17 residues. The CDR3 DNA reads as TGTGCCAGCTCACCACTGAAGGGCAGGGGATACACAGATACGCAGTATTTT. Its protein is CASSPLKGRGYTDTQYF.